Listed below are T cell receptor beta chains from one sample, sequenced in a study of cytomegalovirus exposure and HLA in healthy donors. Generated by immunoSEQ multiplex PCR, the TCRdb table keeps only in-frame clones and is missing some. The sample lists about 55,000 clones; 65% to 80% were seen once. Input material: PBMCs. These receptors originate from a female donor in good health and CMV-seronegative. CDR3s include the opening cysteine and the closing phenylalanine or tryptophan. D genes are given only for firm matches. Only part of the rows carry a size: once, few, many, or a class if the clone is expanded.

cdr3_nt,cdr3_aa,j_call,v_call,d_call,clone_size
TGTGCCAGCAGCCAAGGGTCTAGCGGAACCTACGAGCAGTACTTC,CASSQGSSGTYEQYF,TRBJ2-7,TRBV4-2,TRBD2,NA
TGCGCCAGCAGCTTTGAAACCGGGACAGGCAAGGGCTACACCTTC,CASSFETGTGKGYTF,TRBJ1-2,TRBV5-1,TRBD1,NA
TGTGCCAGCTCCCGGGATGGACAGGGCAATCAGCCCCAGCATTTT,CASSRDGQGNQPQHF,TRBJ1-5,TRBV18,TRBD1,NA
TGTGCCAGCAGTTCGACTAGCGCGTCCTACAATGAGCAGTTCTTC,CASSSTSASYNEQFF,TRBJ2-1,TRBV28,TRBD2,NA
TGTGCCAGCAGCTTATATGACACCATATATTTT,CASSLYDTIYF,TRBJ1-3,TRBV7-4,NA,once
TGCAGCGTTCCGCGACAGCCCAAGAGAACCAAGAACACTGAAGCTTTCTTT,CSVPRQPKRTKNTEAFF,TRBJ1-1,TRBV29-1,NA,NA
TGTGCCAGCAGCTTAGCGCTAGGACTAGCGGGAGAGTTAGGGAACATTCAGTACTTC,CASSLALGLAGELGNIQYF,TRBJ2-4,TRBV7-2,TRBD2,NA
TGTGCCAGCAGTGGGGGGACTAGCGGGAGTCTAGAGACCCAGTACTTC,CASSGGTSGSLETQYF,TRBJ2-5,TRBV6-1,TRBD2,NA
TGTGCCAGCAGTGAAGAAGACTGGACAGCCTACGAGCAGTACTTC,CASSEEDWTAYEQYF,TRBJ2-7,TRBV2,NA,once
TGTGCCAGCTCACTCCAGGTGTCTGAAGCTTTCTTT,CASSLQVSEAFF,TRBJ1-1,TRBV18,NA,NA
TGTGCCAGCAGCTTATTTGGGGAGAGCACAGATACGCAGTATTTT,CASSLFGESTDTQYF,TRBJ2-3,TRBV7-9,NA,NA
TGTGCCAGCAGCCGTCTAGCGACGACAACTAGCACAGATACGCAGTATTTT,CASSRLATTTSTDTQYF,TRBJ2-3,TRBV5-6,NA,NA
TGTGCCAGCAGCCCCCATTTCGGGGGACTCGACACAGATACGCAGTATTTT,CASSPHFGGLDTDTQYF,TRBJ2-3,TRBV9,NA,NA
TGCGCCAGCAGCCAAGATCCGGCAGGGGGCTCTGGAAACACCATATATTTT,CASSQDPAGGSGNTIYF,TRBJ1-3,TRBV4-1,TRBD1,NA
TGCAGCGTTGGGGGGGGAATGTCCAATGAAAAACTGTTTTTT,CSVGGGMSNEKLFF,TRBJ1-4,TRBV29-1,NA,NA
TGTGCCAGTAGCCTTGGAGGGTCCAAAGAGACCCAGTACTTC,CASSLGGSKETQYF,TRBJ2-5,TRBV5-4,NA,few
TGCGCCAGCAGCGACCTGGACAGGCGAAGTCGCTACACCTTC,CASSDLDRRSRYTF,TRBJ1-2,TRBV5-1,TRBD1,NA
TGTGCCAGTAGTAGCGGGTTAACAACTAATGAAAAACTGTTTTTT,CASSSGLTTNEKLFF,TRBJ1-4,TRBV19,NA,NA
TGTGCCAGTAGTCAAACTAGCAATGAGCAGTTCTTC,CASSQTSNEQFF,TRBJ2-1,TRBV19,NA,NA
TGTGCCAGCTCACTCGATGGACAGGGGGCCCTTGTCCAAGAGACCCAGTACTTC,CASSLDGQGALVQETQYF,TRBJ2-5,TRBV18,TRBD1,NA
TGTGCCAGCAGGATGGGCGGGAGCACCTACAATGAGCAGTTCTTC,CASRMGGSTYNEQFF,TRBJ2-1,TRBV2,TRBD2,NA
TGTGCCAGCAGTCCCTTACAGGGTCCCTACGAGCAGTACTTC,CASSPLQGPYEQYF,TRBJ2-7,TRBV25-1,NA,NA
TGCGCCAGCAGCTACGCGGGACAGGGGTCGGAGCAGTACTTC,CASSYAGQGSEQYF,TRBJ2-7,TRBV5-1,TRBD1,NA
TGTGCCAGCAGCTCAACTAGCGGGAGGAGGGAGACCCAGTACTTC,CASSSTSGRRETQYF,TRBJ2-5,TRBV6-6,TRBD2,NA
TGTGCCAGCAGTGGTTGGGGCAGAGAAGAGACCCAGTACTTC,CASSGWGREETQYF,TRBJ2-5,TRBV2,NA,NA
TGTGCCAGCAGCCCCGGGACAGGGAAAAAAAACATTCAGTACTTC,CASSPGTGKKNIQYF,TRBJ2-4,TRBV5-4,TRBD1,NA
TGCGCCAGCAGCCAAGATTTGGGGCGGGAGACCCAGTACTTC,CASSQDLGRETQYF,TRBJ2-5,TRBV4-1,NA,NA
TGTGCCAGCAGTTCGTACCCTTCACAGGGGGCGAGGAGCACTGAAGCTTTCTTT,CASSSYPSQGARSTEAFF,TRBJ1-1,TRBV28,TRBD1,NA
TGTGCCATCAGTGAGTCGCTGGGGCAGCAGCCCCAGCATTTT,CAISESLGQQPQHF,TRBJ1-5,TRBV10-3,NA,NA
TGTGCCATCAGGCCGTCGGGTCAGGGCACTGAAGCTTTCTTT,CAIRPSGQGTEAFF,TRBJ1-1,TRBV10-3,NA,few
TGTGCTAGTGGCCAGGGATTTATGCAAGAGACCCAGTACTTC,CASGQGFMQETQYF,TRBJ2-5,TRBV12-5,NA,NA
TGTGCCATCAGTGAGCCCACGCCCGAGAGCGGTCAAGAGACCCAGTACTTC,CAISEPTPESGQETQYF,TRBJ2-5,TRBV10-3,NA,once
TGCGCCAGCAGCCAAGAACCCAGCTCCTACGAGCAGTACTTC,CASSQEPSSYEQYF,TRBJ2-7,TRBV4-1,NA,few
TGTGCCAGCAGCGTAGGGGCTAGCGGGAGGTTCTACAATGAGCAGTTCTTC,CASSVGASGRFYNEQFF,TRBJ2-1,TRBV9,TRBD2,NA
TGTGCCAGCAGCGAGGGACAGAACTATGGCTACACCTTC,CASSEGQNYGYTF,TRBJ1-2,TRBV11-2,TRBD1,NA
TGTGCCAGTAGTATTTCCCAATATCAGCCCCAGCATTTT,CASSISQYQPQHF,TRBJ1-5,TRBV19,NA,NA
TGTGCCACCGGGGGTATCACTAATGAAAAACTGTTTTTT,CATGGITNEKLFF,TRBJ1-4,TRBV2,NA,once
TGTGCCAGCGAAACTACTACCTACGAGCAGTACTTC,CASETTTYEQYF,TRBJ2-7,TRBV6-6,NA,NA
TGTGCCAGCAGCGTACCCCATCTAGCCGCGAACACCGGGGAGCTGTTTTTT,CASSVPHLAANTGELFF,TRBJ2-2,TRBV7-9,NA,NA
TGCAGCGTTGACCCAACAGGGTCTGGAAACACCATATATTTT,CSVDPTGSGNTIYF,TRBJ1-3,TRBV29-1,NA,NA
TGTGCCAGCTCACCAGTTCCCCCGACAAGCGGGAGTGGCGGCTACGAGCAGTACTTC,CASSPVPPTSGSGGYEQYF,TRBJ2-7,TRBV18,TRBD2,NA
TGTGCCAGCAGCCCGATACAGGGGTCCGGGTCTGGGGCCAACGTCCTGACTTTC,CASSPIQGSGSGANVLTF,TRBJ2-6,TRBV7-8,TRBD1,NA
TGCGCCAGCAGCTTGACTAGCGGGGGGGCTGAAGAGCAGTACTTC,CASSLTSGGAEEQYF,TRBJ2-7,TRBV5-1,TRBD2,NA
TGTGCCAGCAGCTTAGTTGGGATAGCGGGGCATACCACAGATACGCAGTATTTT,CASSLVGIAGHTTDTQYF,TRBJ2-3,TRBV7-2,TRBD2,few
TGTGCCAGCAGCTTGAGACTAGCGGGGATGCAAGAGACCCAGTACTTC,CASSLRLAGMQETQYF,TRBJ2-5,TRBV11-2,TRBD2,NA
TGTGCCAGCAGTGTAGGGACTAGCGATGAGCAGTTCTTC,CASSVGTSDEQFF,TRBJ2-1,TRBV2,TRBD2,NA
TGTGCCTGGAGTCAGAGGACCACCGCGGGGTTT,CAWSQRTTAGF,TRBJ1-1,TRBV30,NA,NA
TGCGCCAGCAGCTTCGGACTAGCGGGGGGCCAAGCCTACGAGCAGTACTTC,CASSFGLAGGQAYEQYF,TRBJ2-7,TRBV5-1,TRBD2,NA
TGTGCCAGCAGGGGAGGAGAGTATGGCTACACCTTC,CASRGGEYGYTF,TRBJ1-2,TRBV28,NA,few
TGTGCCAGCAGCCAAGGCGGGGAACGGGCAGATACGCAGTATTTT,CASSQGGERADTQYF,TRBJ2-3,TRBV4-2,NA,once
TGCGCCAGCAGCTCAAACACTGAAGCTTTCTTT,CASSSNTEAFF,TRBJ1-1,TRBV5-1,NA,NA
TGTGCCAGCAGCAACTGGGACACCGAAGGAAACACCATATATTTT,CASSNWDTEGNTIYF,TRBJ1-3,TRBV28,NA,NA
TGTGCCTGTCGTCCGTATGATGAAACCTACGAGCAGTACTTC,CACRPYDETYEQYF,TRBJ2-7,TRBV30,NA,few
TGTGCCAGCAGCTTAGACAGGGAGGGCTACACCTTC,CASSLDREGYTF,TRBJ1-2,TRBV7-2,NA,NA
TGCAGCGTTTACCCAAAGGGACAGCAAGAGACCCAGTACTTC,CSVYPKGQQETQYF,TRBJ2-5,TRBV29-1,TRBD1,NA
TGTGCCAGCAGTAACCCCAGGGGGTTTGAAAAACTGTTTTTT,CASSNPRGFEKLFF,TRBJ1-4,TRBV28,TRBD1,NA
TGTGCCAGCGGAAGGGGATTTGGGGAGACCCAGTACTTC,CASGRGFGETQYF,TRBJ2-5,TRBV7-9,NA,few
TGTGCTAGCAGCTTACGACGGGACACTGAAGCTTTCTTT,CASSLRRDTEAFF,TRBJ1-1,TRBV7-7,NA,NA
TGTGCCAGCAGCCAGGGAGGGCGGGGGGAGGAGACCCAGTACTTC,CASSQGGRGEETQYF,TRBJ2-5,TRBV4-2,TRBD2,NA